This T cell receptor beta chain came from a study of control samples from healthy donors and cancer patients. TCRdb's copy holds only in-frame clones and misses some; the assay was immunoSEQ multiplex PCR. Among about 100,000 clones listed, around 81% were seen once. Sequencing was carried out using blood. The TCR was taken from a man aged 25 to 40 in good health.

In DNA, the CDR3 is TGTGCCAGCAGTCTGGACATTAGATATAATTCACCCCTCCACTTT. Translation gives CASSLDIRYNSPLHF. The chain uses TRBV3-1 (or the pseudogene TRBV3-2) and TRBJ1-6; maybe TRBD1 (5 bases). Trimming took 6 bases from V and 4 from J, leaving 13 bases between them. Germline assignment: CDR1 LGHDT and CDR2 YNNKEL (reference sequence). The CDR3 runs 15 residues.